The clone carrying this TCR beta chain was picked up one time. The antigen is undetermined. The data originate from a study of blood T cells in healthy people across ages. Broader study findings: Older age went with lower TCR beta diversity per million T cells, in a roughly linear way. The study regarded diversity estimates from one million T cells as underestimates.

For the second PCR, which ran for roughly 6 to 12 cycles, a sample-barcoded 5' primer and a J-beta primer mix were used. TCRdb ran MiXCR on the 5' RACE reads and lists one entry per CDR3 protein. Of around 400,000 distinct CDR3 sequences listed, 52% were seen once; the top ten hold 51%. The CDR3 consists of 14 residues. The ends were cut back, 2 bases at V and 10 bases at J, with 16 bases in the middle. The germline gives CDR1 SGHTA, CDR2 FQGTGA. Material for sequencing was blood. The chain recombines TRBV7-3 with TRBJ2-3; D uncertain. This TCR was recovered from a man in his sixties in good health. This CDR3 reads CASSLGRWSESQYF. In nucleotides, the CDR3 is TGTGCCAGCAGCTTAGGAAGGTGGTCCGAGTCGCAGTATTTT.